Described below is a single T cell receptor beta chain sequence and its context. Its antigen is not known. This sample was included in a study of cytomegalovirus exposure and HLA in healthy donors. General study findings and limits: In most subjects, TCR beta sequences reportedly gave accurate predictions of HLA-A and HLA-B alleles.

Primers: 60 Vbeta forward and 13 Jbeta reverse. As processed by the authors: Later work found 65 million to 100 million unique TCR beta chains, with 9.5 million to 12 million shared. TCRdb's copy holds only in-frame clones and misses some; the assay was immunoSEQ multiplex PCR. For V, J and clone size, that table is used; D and trimming come from the DNA. This sample has roughly 160,000 clones; roughly 80% occur once, and the top ten carry less than 2.5%. Germline CDR1 SNHLY, CDR2 FYNNEI. V shed 3 bases and J shed 0 bases, with 7 bases lying between them. The length of the CDR3 is 14 residues. Material: PBMCs. This sequence joins TRBV2 and TRBJ2-3; a weak D match, TRBD2 (5 bases). The sequence came from a man aged 45-65 years in good health and CMV-seropositive. In DNA form, the CDR3 reads TGTGCCAGCAGTGATCGGGGTAGCACAGATACGCAGTATTTT. Amino acids: CASSDRGSTDTQYF.